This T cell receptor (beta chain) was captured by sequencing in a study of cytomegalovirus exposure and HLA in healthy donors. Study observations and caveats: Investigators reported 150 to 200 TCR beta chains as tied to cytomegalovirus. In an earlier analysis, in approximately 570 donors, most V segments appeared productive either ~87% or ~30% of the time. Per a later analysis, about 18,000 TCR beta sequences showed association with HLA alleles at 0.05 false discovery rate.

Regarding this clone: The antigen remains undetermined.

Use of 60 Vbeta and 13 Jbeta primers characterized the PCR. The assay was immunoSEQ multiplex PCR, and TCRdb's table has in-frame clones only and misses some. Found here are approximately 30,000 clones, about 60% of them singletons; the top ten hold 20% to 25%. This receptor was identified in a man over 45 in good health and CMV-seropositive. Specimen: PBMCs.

As DNA, the CDR3 is TGTGCCTGGAGCCCCCTCGTAGATACGCAGTATTTT. Translation: CAWSPLVDTQYF. J is TRBJ2-3 and V is TRBV30; D is undetermined. The germline gives CDR1 GTSNPN, CDR2 SVGIG (reference sequence). Trimming removed 3 bases at V and 5 bases at J, with 9 bases between. The CDR3 contains 12 residues.